The source of this T cell receptor beta chain is a study of cytomegalovirus exposure and HLA in healthy donors. The germline gives CDR1 LNHDA, CDR2 SQIVND (reference sequence). There are 13 residues in the CDR3. V was shortened by 7 bases and J by 2 bases, with 9 bases between the two germline ends. Overall study results and limits: Highly shared variants forming one cluster were likely a sequencing artifact. In a later analysis, the majority of CMV-associated beta chains seemingly showed HLA restriction.

The PCR ran on 60 Vbeta and 13 Jbeta primers. Profiling relied on immunoSEQ multiplex PCR, and the TCRdb table lists in-frame clones only, not all of them. In all, the sample yields tens of thousands of clones. Of note for this clone: What it binds is unknown.

The sequence was obtained from a boy younger than 18 in good health and CMV-seronegative. The chain uses TRBV19 and TRBJ1-5; D not resolved. The sequencing input was PBMCs. The DNA for the CDR3 is TGTGCCAGTATGCAGCAGGGCAATCAGCCCCAGCATTTT. Translation gives CASMQQGNQPQHF.